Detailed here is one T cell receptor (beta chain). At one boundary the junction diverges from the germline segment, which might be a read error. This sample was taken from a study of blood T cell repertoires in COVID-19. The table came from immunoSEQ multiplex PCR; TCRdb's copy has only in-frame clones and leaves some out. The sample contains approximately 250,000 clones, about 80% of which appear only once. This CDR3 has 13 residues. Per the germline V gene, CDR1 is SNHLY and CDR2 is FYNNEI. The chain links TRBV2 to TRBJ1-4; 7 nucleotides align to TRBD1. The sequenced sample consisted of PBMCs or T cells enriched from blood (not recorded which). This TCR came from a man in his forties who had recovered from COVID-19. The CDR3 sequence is CASTGTAKEKLFF. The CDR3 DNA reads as TGTGCCAGCACTGGGACAGCTAAGGAAAAACTGTTTTTT.